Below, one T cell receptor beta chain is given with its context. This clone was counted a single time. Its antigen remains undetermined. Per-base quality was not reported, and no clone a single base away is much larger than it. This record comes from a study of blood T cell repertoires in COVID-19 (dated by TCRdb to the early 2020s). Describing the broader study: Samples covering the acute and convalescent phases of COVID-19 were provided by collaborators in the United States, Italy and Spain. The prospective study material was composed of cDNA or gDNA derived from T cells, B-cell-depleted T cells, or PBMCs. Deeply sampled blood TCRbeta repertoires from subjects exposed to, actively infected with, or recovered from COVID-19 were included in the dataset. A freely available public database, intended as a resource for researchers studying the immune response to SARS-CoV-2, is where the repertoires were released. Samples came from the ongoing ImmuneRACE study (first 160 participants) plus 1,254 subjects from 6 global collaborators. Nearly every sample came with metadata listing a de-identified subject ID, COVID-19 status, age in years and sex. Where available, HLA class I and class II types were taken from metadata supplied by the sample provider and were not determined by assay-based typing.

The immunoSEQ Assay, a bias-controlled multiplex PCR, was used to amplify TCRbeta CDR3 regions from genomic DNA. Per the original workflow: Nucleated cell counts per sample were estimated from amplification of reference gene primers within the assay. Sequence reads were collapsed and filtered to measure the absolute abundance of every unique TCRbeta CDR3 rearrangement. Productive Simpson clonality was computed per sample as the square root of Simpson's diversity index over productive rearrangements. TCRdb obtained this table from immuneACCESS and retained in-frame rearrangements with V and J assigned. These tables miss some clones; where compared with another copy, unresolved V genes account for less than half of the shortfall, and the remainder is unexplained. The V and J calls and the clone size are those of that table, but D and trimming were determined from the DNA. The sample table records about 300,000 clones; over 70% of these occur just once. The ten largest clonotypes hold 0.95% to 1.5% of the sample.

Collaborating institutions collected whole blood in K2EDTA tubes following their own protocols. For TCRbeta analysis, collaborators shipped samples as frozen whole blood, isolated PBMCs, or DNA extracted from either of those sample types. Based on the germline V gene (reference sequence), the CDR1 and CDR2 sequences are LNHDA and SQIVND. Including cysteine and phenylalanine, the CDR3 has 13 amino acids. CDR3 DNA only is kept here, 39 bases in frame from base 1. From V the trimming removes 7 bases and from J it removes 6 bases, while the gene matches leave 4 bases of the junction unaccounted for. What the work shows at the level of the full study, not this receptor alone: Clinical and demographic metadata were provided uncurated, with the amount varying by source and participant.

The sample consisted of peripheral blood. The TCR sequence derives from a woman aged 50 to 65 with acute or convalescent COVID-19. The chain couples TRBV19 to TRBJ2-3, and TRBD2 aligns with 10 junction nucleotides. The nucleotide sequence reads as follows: TGTGCCAGTAAGCGGGGGGGCCACGATACGCAGTATTTT. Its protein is CASKRGGHDTQYF.